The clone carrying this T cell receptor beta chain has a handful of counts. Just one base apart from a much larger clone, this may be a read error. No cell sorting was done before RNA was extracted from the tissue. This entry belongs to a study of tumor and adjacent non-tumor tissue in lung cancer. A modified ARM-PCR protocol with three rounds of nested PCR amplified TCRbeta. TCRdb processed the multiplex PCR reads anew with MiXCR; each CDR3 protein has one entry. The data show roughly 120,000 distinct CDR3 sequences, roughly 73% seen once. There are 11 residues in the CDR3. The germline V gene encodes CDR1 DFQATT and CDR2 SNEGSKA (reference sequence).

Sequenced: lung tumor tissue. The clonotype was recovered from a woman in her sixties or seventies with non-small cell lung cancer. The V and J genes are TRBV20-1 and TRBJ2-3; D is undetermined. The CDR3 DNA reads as TGCTGTGCTAGAGAAGGAGATACGCAGTATTTT. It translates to CCAREGDTQYF.